This T cell receptor beta chain was recovered during a study of tumor-infiltrating lymphocytes in primary liver carcinoma. Both RNA and DNA were isolated together from about 20-30 mg of bulk tissue that had not been sorted. The germline gives CDR1 SGHRS, CDR2 YFSETQ. CDR3 length equals 19 residues. V lost 0 bases, J lost 3 bases, and 22 bases lay in between. Reverse transcription of about 0.5 ug total RNA with a constant-region primer produced TCR beta cDNA. Each TCR beta library was derived from three nested multiplex PCR rounds that employed slightly modified ARM-PCR. A C-beta reverse primer was combined with TRBV1-TRBV30 forward primers in the first two PCR rounds, and each round had roughly 11 cycles. Each CDR3 protein is one row after TCRdb ran MiXCR on the multiplex PCR reads. The sample contains 50,000 to 60,000 distinct CDR3 sequences, 70% to 80% of which appear only once.

The TCR was taken from a man between 40 and 49 years old with primary liver carcinoma and hepatitis B virus infection. The rearrangement uses TRBV5-1 and TRBJ2-1, with unresolved D. The specimen sequenced was liver tumor tissue from sampling region 5. Sample subset: tumor region T5, tumor centre. The chain's CDR3 is CASSLVSWDRRHLYNEQFF. The CDR3 nucleotides are TGCGCCAGCAGCTTGGTTTCATGGGATAGGCGTCATCTCTACAATGAGCAGTTCTTC.